The subject of this entry is one TCR beta chain. What it binds is unknown. Expressed TCRB transcripts were sequenced because the isolated RNA had all been reverse transcribed beforehand. Some clones are missing from TCRdb's copy, which holds only in-frame ones; the method was immunoSEQ multiplex PCR. The sample yields about 340,000 clones, roughly 13% seen once. CD45RO/CCR7/CD25/CD127/CD95/CD27 separated CD4+ naive, central memory, regulatory and stem cell-like memory cells by sorting. Populations obtained by sorting all exceeded 98% purity. The CDR3 is 14 amino acids. V lost 1 base and J lost 4, with 9 bases in between. Germline values: CDR1 SGHVS, CDR2 FQNEAQ. This specimen belongs to a study of beta chain features in type 1 diabetes. The study's findings and limits: Patients and controls would share equally any PCR tilt toward shorter templates. A pattern of fewer insertions and more deletions at VDJ junctions was seen in type 1 diabetes patients. All four CD4+ subsets of Type 1 diabetes patients contained TCRB CDR3s that were moderately but significantly shorter.

The receptor comes from a woman between 18 and 30 years old with type 1 diabetes. The genes are TRBV7-8 and TRBJ2-3, with TRBD1 as a possible D gene (6 bases). Sequenced material: naive CD4+ T cells from blood. CDR3 region: CASSLVQGSDTQYF. CDR3 in DNA: TGTGCCAGCAGCTTAGTCCAGGGGTCAGATACGCAGTATTTT.